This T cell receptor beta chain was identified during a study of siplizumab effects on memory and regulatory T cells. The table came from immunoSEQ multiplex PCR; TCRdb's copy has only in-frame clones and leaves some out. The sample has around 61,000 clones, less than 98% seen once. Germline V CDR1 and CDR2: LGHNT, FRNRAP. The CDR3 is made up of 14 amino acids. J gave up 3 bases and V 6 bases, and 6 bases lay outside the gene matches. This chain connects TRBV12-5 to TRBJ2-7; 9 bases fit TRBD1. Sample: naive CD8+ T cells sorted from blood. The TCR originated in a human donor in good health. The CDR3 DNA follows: TGTGCTAGTGGGTGGACAGGGGAGATCTACGAGCAGTACTTC. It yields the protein CASGWTGEIYEQYF.